This T cell receptor (beta chain) was sequenced in a study of control samples from healthy donors and cancer patients. The data were produced by immunoSEQ multiplex PCR, yet TCRdb's version contains in-frame clones alone and is incomplete. The sample carries roughly 80,000 clones, roughly 88% recorded once. J gave up 9 bases and V 7 bases, and 10 bases lay outside the gene matches. The CDR3 contains 15 residues. Looked up from germline, CDR1 is MNHEY and CDR2 is SVGAGI. Sequenced input: blood. The TCR sequence derives from a woman aged 50 to 65 in good health. The V call is TRBV6-5, the J call TRBJ1-6; 9 nucleotides agree with TRBD1. The CDR3 region has the DNA TGTGCCAGCACAGTCTTTCCGGGACAGGGTTCACCCCTCCACTTT. This gives the protein CASTVFPGQGSPLHF.